This entry features one TCR beta chain sequence. This entry belongs to a study of blood T cell repertoires in COVID-19. V was pared by 6 bases and J by 6 bases, with 15 bases of the junction left unmatched. Germline V CDR1 and CDR2: MNHEY, SMNVEV (reference sequence). The CDR3 is 18 residues long. Repertoires were generated with immunoSEQ multiplex PCR, while TCRdb's copy carries only in-frame clones and drops some. The sample contains about 120,000 clones, 90% of which appear only once. The specimen was peripheral blood. V usage is TRBV27 and J usage is TRBJ1-6, with 9 bases matching TRBD1. The clonotype comes from a man aged 50-59 years with active COVID-19. CDR3 sequence (DNA): TGTGCCAGCAGCCTTATTCCGGGACAGGGCATTGGTAATTCACCCCTCCACTTT. Protein product: CASSLIPGQGIGNSPLHF.